Sequencing of this TCR beta chain was carried out in a study of CD8 T cells in ankylosing spondylitis. There are 16 residues in the CDR3. With 1 base clipped from V and 6 bases from J, the junction kept 8 bases outside the gene matches. Germline lookup yields CDR1 SGHRS and CDR2 YFSETQ. Study-wide results and limits: Ankylosing spondylitis blood appeared to be characterized by a TCR beta motif of several highly homologous variants. Significant enrichment of disease-linked clones was reportedly seen in matched ankylosing spondylitis synovial fluid. Certain motif variants had earlier been reported in reactive arthritis synovial fluid and blood.

Quantitative 5'-RACE was performed with molecular barcodes, and it yielded the TCR beta libraries. Using its own MiXCR run on the 5' RACE reads, TCRdb lists one record per CDR3 protein. The data contain 300,000 to 400,000 distinct CDR3 sequences, 20% of them seen just once; the ten biggest clones take up about an eighth. As regards this clonotype: The antigen remains undetermined.

This receptor was obtained from a male donor with ankylosing spondylitis or in good health (not recorded which). The chain joins TRBV5-1 to TRBJ2-3; 10 bases agree with TRBD2. The source material was blood, either unsorted or a sorted T cell fraction (not recorded which). The CDR3 region has the DNA TGCGCCAGCAGCTTGAGAGCGGGGGGGCTTAGGGATACGCAGTATTTT. Protein sequence: CASSLRAGGLRDTQYF.